What follows describes a single T cell receptor beta chain. The antigen is unknown. The source of the sample is a study of T cell responses to AZD1222 COVID-19 vaccine. V was cut by 8 bases and J by 2 bases, with 12 bases left in between. Germline CDR1 and CDR2: KGHSH and LQKENI. This CDR3 has 13 residues. Using immunoSEQ multiplex PCR, the repertoire was profiled, and TCRdb retains in-frame clones only, with some absent. This table has about 120,000 clones, 90% appearing once. Study-level findings and limits: Targets within unmutated variant regions were reportedly found for nearly half of spike-specific TCRs. White British donors predominated, females outnumbered males, and clonal diversity was possibly underestimated. Only a handful of people who got AZD1222 tested seropositive at baseline.

V usage is TRBV18 and J usage is TRBJ1-2; maybe TRBD1 (5 bases). The sample consisted of peripheral blood, taken 28 days after the second dose of the MenACWY control vaccine. The sequence derives from an adult who received the MenACWY meningococcal vaccine as a control. The CDR3 loop reads CASPKDSNYGYTF. Written as DNA, the CDR3 is TGTGCCAGCCCTAAAGACAGCAACTATGGCTACACCTTC.